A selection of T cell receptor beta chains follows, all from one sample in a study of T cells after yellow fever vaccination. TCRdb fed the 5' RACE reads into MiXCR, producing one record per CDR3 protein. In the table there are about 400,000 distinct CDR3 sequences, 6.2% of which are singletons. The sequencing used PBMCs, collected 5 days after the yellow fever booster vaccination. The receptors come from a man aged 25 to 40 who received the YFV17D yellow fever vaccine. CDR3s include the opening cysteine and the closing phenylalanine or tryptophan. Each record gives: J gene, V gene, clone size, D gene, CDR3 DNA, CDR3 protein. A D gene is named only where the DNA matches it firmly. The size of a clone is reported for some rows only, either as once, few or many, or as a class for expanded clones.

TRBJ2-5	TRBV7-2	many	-	TGTGCCAGCAGCTCCAGGGGCCTCCAAGAGACCCAGTACTTC	CASSSRGLQETQYF
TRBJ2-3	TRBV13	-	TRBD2	TGTGCCAGCAGTGCCGGAGCGGGAAGCACAGATACGCAGTATTTT	CASSAGAGSTDTQYF
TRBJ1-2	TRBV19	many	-	TGTGCCAGTAGTATTACTGGGGCGCGAAATGGCTACACCTTC	CASSITGARNGYTF
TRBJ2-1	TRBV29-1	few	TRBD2	TGCAGCGTTGACGGGACTAGCGGGAGAGCTTGGGAGCAGTTCTTC	CSVDGTSGRAWEQFF
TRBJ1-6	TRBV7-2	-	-	TGTGCCAGCAGCTTTCAGGCTGGGTCACCCCTCCACTTT	CASSFQAGSPLHF
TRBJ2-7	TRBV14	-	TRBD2	TGTGCCAGCAGCCAAGCAGAGCGGGGCGGGGAGCAGTACTTC	CASSQAERGGEQYF
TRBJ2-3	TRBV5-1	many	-	TGCGCCAGCAGCACCTCCGGGACTCAATACACAGATACGCAGTATTTT	CASSTSGTQYTDTQYF
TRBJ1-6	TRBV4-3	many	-	TGCGCCAGCAGCCAAGATGCGGGGGGGCAGGGTTCACCCCTCCACTTT	CASSQDAGGQGSPLHF
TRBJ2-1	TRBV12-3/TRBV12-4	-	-	TGTGCCAGCAGTGTTACAAGCTCCTACAATGAGCAGTTCTTC	CASSVTSSYNEQFF
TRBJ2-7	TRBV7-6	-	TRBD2	TGTGCCAGCAGCTTACTAGCGGTCCCTATTAACGAGCAGTACTTC	CASSLLAVPINEQYF
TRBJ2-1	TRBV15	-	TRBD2	TGTGCCACCAGCATCGGGACTAGCGGGAGCTACAATGAGCAGTTCTTC	CATSIGTSGSYNEQFF
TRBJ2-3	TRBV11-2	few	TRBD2	TGTGCCAGCAGCACCCCGGGACTAGCGGGAGGGCTTGTGACAGATACGCAGTATTTT	CASSTPGLAGGLVTDTQYF
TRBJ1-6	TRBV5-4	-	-	TGTGCCAGCAGCTGGACGCAGACGGCGAATTCACCCCTCCACTTT	CASSWTQTANSPLHF
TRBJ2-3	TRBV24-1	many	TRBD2	TGTGCCACCAGTGACCTCACTAGCGGGAGGGCCTCTACGCAGTATTTT	CATSDLTSGRASTQYF
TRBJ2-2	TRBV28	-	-	TGTGCCAGCAGTTCTCGACTAGTGGGTATTCTACGGGTGAACACCGGGGAGCTGTTTTTT	CASSSRLVGILRVNTGELFF
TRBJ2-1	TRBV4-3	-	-	TGCGCCAGCAGCCAAGAAATAGCACGGAATAACCATGAGCAGTTCTTC	CASSQEIARNNHEQFF
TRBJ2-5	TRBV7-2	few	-	TGTGCCAGCAGCGGATCCCCCGGGACCTTGGGGGAGACCCAGTACTTC	CASSGSPGTLGETQYF
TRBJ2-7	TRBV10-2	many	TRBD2	TGCGCCAGCAGTGAGTCGAGCGGGAGTTACTACGAGCAGTACTTC	CASSESSGSYYEQYF
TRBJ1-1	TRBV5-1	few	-	TGCGCCAGCAGGGGGGCGCTGACTGCCAGGTCGGTCACTGAAGCTTTCTTT	CASRGALTARSVTEAFF
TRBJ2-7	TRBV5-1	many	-	TGCGCCAGCAGCGACGCCTACGAGCAGTACTTC	CASSDAYEQYF
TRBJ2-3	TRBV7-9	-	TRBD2	TGTGCCAGCAGAACTAGCGGGAGTCCCACAGATACGCAGTATTTT	CASRTSGSPTDTQYF
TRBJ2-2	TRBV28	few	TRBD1	TGTGCCAGCCTCTCGAGGGGGCGCTTGGGCACCGGGGAGCTGTTTTTT	CASLSRGRLGTGELFF
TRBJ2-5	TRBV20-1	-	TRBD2	TGCAGTGCACCCACCTGGACTAGCGGGAGCCAAGAGACCCAGTACTTC	CSAPTWTSGSQETQYF
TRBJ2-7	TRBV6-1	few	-	TGTGCCAGCAGTGATGGACGGATCGGGGGATACGAGCAGTACTTC	CASSDGRIGGYEQYF
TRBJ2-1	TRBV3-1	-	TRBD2	TGTGCCAGCAGCCAAGATTGGTCGGGACTAGCCCAGGAAGAGCAGTTCTTC	CASSQDWSGLAQEEQFF
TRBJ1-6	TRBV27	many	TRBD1	TGTGCCAGCAGTTTTTCCTCGGGACAGATTAATTCACCCCTCCACTTT	CASSFSSGQINSPLHF
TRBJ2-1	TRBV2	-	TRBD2	TGTGCCAGCTCCCGACTAGCGATACGACAAGCTAATGAGCAGTTCTTC	CASSRLAIRQANEQFF
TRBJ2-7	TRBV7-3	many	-	TGTGCCAGCAGCTTAATAGGCACCACGGGCGAGCAGTACTTC	CASSLIGTTGEQYF
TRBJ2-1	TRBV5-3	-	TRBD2	TGTGCCAGAAGCCCACCGGGACTAGCGGGAGGTACGGTCAATGAGCAGTTCTTC	CARSPPGLAGGTVNEQFF
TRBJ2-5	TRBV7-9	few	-	TGTGCCAGCAGCTTACTAGCGCTCCAAGAGACCCAGTACTTC	CASSLLALQETQYF
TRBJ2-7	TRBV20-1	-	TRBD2	TGCAGTGCTAGCTGGCTAGCGGGAGACTACGAGCAGTACTTC	CSASWLAGDYEQYF
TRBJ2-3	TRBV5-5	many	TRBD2	TGTGCCAGCAGCACCGGGACTAGCGGGACCTCGGGCCCAGATACGCAGTATTTT	CASSTGTSGTSGPDTQYF
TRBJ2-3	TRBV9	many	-	TGTGCCAGCAGCGTAGCGGTCAGCACAGATACGCAGTATTTT	CASSVAVSTDTQYF
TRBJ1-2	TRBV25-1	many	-	TGTGCCAGCAGTGCCAGGAATCGGGGCTACACCTTC	CASSARNRGYTF
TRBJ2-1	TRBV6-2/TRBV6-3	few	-	TGTGCCAGCACCAACCCCGAGAAGTCCTACAATGAGCAGTTCTTC	CASTNPEKSYNEQFF
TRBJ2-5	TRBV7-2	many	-	TGTGCCAGCAGCGTAACACTTAAAGAGACCCAGTACTTC	CASSVTLKETQYF
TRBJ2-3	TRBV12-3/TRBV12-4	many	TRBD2	TGTGCCAGCAGTTTTAGCGGGAACGCAGATACGCAGTATTTT	CASSFSGNADTQYF
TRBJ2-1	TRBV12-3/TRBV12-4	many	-	TGTGCCAGCAGTTTTCTTGGAGACAATGAGCAGTTCTTC	CASSFLGDNEQFF
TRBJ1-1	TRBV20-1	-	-	TGCAGTCCAGCGGGGGGTCGGGTGGCTGAAGCTTTCTTT	CSPAGGRVAEAFF
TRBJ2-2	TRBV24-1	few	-	TGTGCCACCAGTGATTTGCAGAAGTCCGCGAACACCGGGGAGCTGTTTTTT	CATSDLQKSANTGELFF
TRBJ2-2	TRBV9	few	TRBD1	TGTGCCAGCAGCACCCCCTGGGACAGGGGGAACACCGGGGAGCTGTTTTTT	CASSTPWDRGNTGELFF
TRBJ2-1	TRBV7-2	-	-	TGTGCCAGCAGGTTATCTTCAAATGAGCAGTTCTTC	CASRLSSNEQFF
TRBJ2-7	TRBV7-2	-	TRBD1	TGTGCCAGCAGCTTTAGCCCGGGACAGGGGTCCCACGAGCAGTACTTC	CASSFSPGQGSHEQYF
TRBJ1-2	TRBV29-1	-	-	TGCAGCGTTGAAGAAAGCAGTAACTATGGCTACACCTTC	CSVEESSNYGYTF
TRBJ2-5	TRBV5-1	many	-	TGCGCCAGCAGCTTCGAGGGCGCCGAGACCCAGTACTTC	CASSFEGAETQYF
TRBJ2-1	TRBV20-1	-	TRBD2	TGCAGTGCTAGTCCTCTCGGGCCGGGGACTAGCGGGAGGCCCTGGGTCGGTGAGCAGTTCTTC	CSASPLGPGTSGRPWVGEQFF
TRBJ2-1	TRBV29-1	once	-	TGCAGCGTTGCCCCGTCCGCCCGTGAGCAGTTCTTC	CSVAPSAREQFF
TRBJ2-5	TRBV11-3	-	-	TGTGCCAGCAGCTTAGGGGATGAAGAGACCCAGTACTTC	CASSLGDEETQYF
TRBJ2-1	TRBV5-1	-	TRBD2	TGCGCCAGCAGCTTGGGTGGGACTATAGTAGACAATGAGCAGTTCTTC	CASSLGGTIVDNEQFF
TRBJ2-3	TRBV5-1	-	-	TGCGCCAGCAGCATAGGACAGTCGACAGATACGCAGTATTTT	CASSIGQSTDTQYF